The 26 T cell receptor beta chains listed next were all sequenced from one sample in a study of blood T cell repertoires in COVID-19. Data came from immunoSEQ multiplex PCR; TCRdb stores just in-frame clones and leaves some out. The sample includes 200,000 to 250,000 clones, 87% seen only once; the top ten take 2% to 3%. Input material: PBMCs or T cells enriched from blood (not recorded which). These receptors came from a woman in her 30s with acute COVID-19.

The gene calls are TRBV7-6 and TRBJ2-1; 12 nucleotides agree with TRBD1. This CDR3 spans 14 amino acids. V lost 7 bases, J lost 9 bases, and 7 bases stayed unmatched. CDR1 and CDR2 from the germline V gene are SGHVS and FNYEAQ. In DNA form, the CDR3 reads TGTGCCAGCAATCCGGGACAGGGGGCGCGTGAGCAGTTCTTC. Protein: CASNPGQGAREQFF.

This rearrangement joins TRBV5-5 to TRBJ2-7; the match to TRBD1 covers 7 bases. The CDR3 is made up of 14 amino acids. The germline V gene has CDR1 SGHKS and CDR2 YYEKEE (reference sequence). The trim removed 0 bases at V and 2 bases at J, leaving 2 bases unmatched. The CDR3 nucleotides are TGTGCCAGCAGCTTGGACAGGGGACCCTACGAGCAGTACTTC. It yields the protein CASSLDRGPYEQYF. The whole variable domain, filled in from reference TRBV5-5 and TRBJ2-7, reads DAGVTQSPTHLIKTRGQQVTLRCSPISGHKSVSWYQQVLGQGPQFIFQYYEKEERGRGNFPDRFSARQFPNYSSELNVNALLLGDSALYLCASSLDRGPYEQYFGPGTRLTVT.

The rearrangement links TRBV11-2 to TRBJ2-7; the match to TRBD2 covers 10 bases. This CDR3 is 15 amino acids long. Trimming removed 5 bases from V and 0 bases from J; junction bases left unmatched: 4. CDR1 SGHAT and CDR2 FQNNGV come from the germline V gene. This chain's CDR3 is CASSVSGGISYEQYF. CDR3 nucleotides: TGTGCCAGCAGCGTTAGCGGGGGGATCTCCTACGAGCAGTACTTC.

This rearrangement joins TRBV5-6 to TRBJ1-6; TRBD1 matches at 9 bases. The CDR3 length is 14 residues. Germline-derived CDR1 and CDR2 are SGHDT and YYEEEE. The V segment lost 2 bases and the J segment 11 bases; nucleotides outside the gene matches: 5. Here the CDR3 DNA reads TGTGCCAGCAGCTTTGGGACAGGGCGGACACCCCTCCACTTT. This encodes CASSFGTGRTPLHF.

This clone occurred a few times. The V call is TRBV19, the J call TRBJ1-4; D may be TRBD1 (6 bases). Between the trimmed V and J ends, which lost 6 bases and 13 bases, there was a span of 21 bases. Germline V gene lookup returns CDR1 LNHDA and CDR2 SQIVND (reference sequence). The CDR3 covers 14 residues. CDR3 in DNA: TGTGCCAGTAGCGACCAGGACAGCGCCCACGCACTGTTTTTT. Amino acid sequence: CASSDQDSAHALFF.

The V and J genes are TRBV13 and TRBJ2-2, with a weak D call TRBD2 (6 bases). Germline values: CDR1 PRHDT, CDR2 FYEKMQ (reference sequence). Trimming pared 2 bases from V and 4 bases from J, leaving 14 bases between. CDR3 size: 16 residues. DNA of the CDR3: TGTGCCAGCAGCTTACGGTTGATTAGCGGCACCGGGGAGCTGTTTTTT. Amino acid sequence: CASSLRLISGTGELFF. The variable domain in full, with the rest retrieved from reference TRBV13 and TRBJ2-2, is AAGVIQSPRHLIKEKRETATLKCYPIPRHDTVYWYQQGPGQDPQFLISFYEKMQSDKGSIPDRFSAQQFSDYHSELNMSSLELGDSALYFCASSLRLISGTGELFFGEGSRLTVL.

The V call is TRBV27, the J call TRBJ2-3; the match to TRBD1 covers 9 bases. Unmatched junction bases numbered 6, after V lost 3 bases and J lost 11 bases. Per the germline V gene, CDR1 is MNHEY and CDR2 is SMNVEV (reference sequence). This CDR3 spans 13 amino acids. The CDR3 loop is CASSFPTGGLQYF. In nucleotides, the CDR3 is TGTGCCAGCAGTTTCCCTACAGGGGGCTTGCAGTATTTT.

V is TRBV5-1 and J is TRBJ1-1, with TRBD1 matching 10 bases. The CDR3 sequence is 13 residues long. The ends lost 9 bases at V and 4 bases at J; junction bases unmatched: 6. Germline V CDR1 and CDR2: SGHRS, YFSETQ. The DNA of the CDR3 is TGCGCCACCGGGACAGGGGCGAGCACTGAAGCTTTCTTT. Its protein product is CATGTGASTEAFF.

This clone came up once. This sequence joins TRBV7-2 and TRBJ1-1; 10 bases map to TRBD1. Germline loops: CDR1 SGHTA, CDR2 FQGNSA. The CDR3 covers 16 residues. With 1 base clipped from V and 5 bases from J, the junction kept 7 bases outside the gene matches. CDR3 protein: CASSLDRTGGETEAFF. The CDR3 bases are TGTGCCAGCAGCTTAGATCGGACAGGGGGTGAGACTGAAGCTTTCTTT.

The CDR3 DNA sequence: TGCGCCAGCAGCCAAGACGGGGGGCTGGCACCCCTCCACTTT. It translates to CASSQDGGLAPLHF. This rearrangement joins TRBV4-3 to TRBJ1-6, with D possibly TRBD1 on 6 matching bases. Per the germline V gene, CDR1 is LGHNA and CDR2 is YSLEER. CDR3 length: 14 amino acids. V was clipped by 0 bases and J by 11 bases, with 11 bases between them.

The CDR3 DNA sequence: TGTGCCAGCAGCTTGGAAGGGGGAGAGAATTCACCCCTCCACTTT. Residues: CASSLEGGENSPLHF. The chain couples TRBV5-5 to TRBJ1-6; the D gene is possibly TRBD1 (6 bases). Deletions cut 0 bases from V and 7 bases from J, with 11 bases between. Germline lookup yields CDR1 SGHKS and CDR2 YYEKEE (reference sequence). The CDR3 sequence is 15 residues long.

To note about this clone: This sample includes further DNA sequences coding for the same CDR3. The V and J genes are TRBV6-5 and TRBJ1-4; possible D gene TRBD1, 5 bases. This CDR3 has 14 residues. In germline, CDR1 is MNHEY, CDR2 SVGAGI. The germline V and J ends were trimmed by 0 bases and 7 bases, with 9 bases remaining between them. As DNA, the CDR3 is TGTGCCAGCAGTTACTCCCAGGGAGGTGAAAAACTGTTTTTT. Translating gives CASSYSQGGEKLFF.

In this sample, this clone turned up a few times. The V and J genes are TRBV5-1 and TRBJ2-5; D is unresolved. The CDR3 extends over 11 amino acids. Germline V gene data show CDR1 as SGHRS and CDR2 as YFSETQ. V lost 2 bases and J lost 4, with 3 bases in between. This chain's CDR3 is CASSFGETQYF. DNA for the CDR3: TGCGCCAGCAGCTTCGGAGAGACCCAGTACTTC.

The chain employs TRBV4-3 and TRBJ2-1, with 14 bases fitting TRBD2. CDR3 length: 20 residues. The germline V gene has CDR1 LGHNA and CDR2 YSLEER. With V trimmed by 4 bases and J by 0 bases, 11 bases remained unmatched. The CDR3 loop reads CASSPQGGTSGGRSYNEQFF. CDR3 DNA sequence: TGCGCCAGCAGCCCTCAGGGAGGGACTAGCGGGGGTCGCTCCTACAATGAGCAGTTCTTC.

The chain couples TRBV16 to TRBJ2-7, with 7 bases aligning to TRBD2. Germline-derived CDR1 and CDR2 are KGHSY and FQNENV. CDR3 size: 13 residues. V gave up 4 bases and J gave up 6 bases; unmatched junction bases: 6. The DNA for the CDR3 is TGTGCCAGCAGCCTCGGGGGGAGGGTCGAGCAGTACTTC. It translates to CASSLGGRVEQYF.

The CDR3 sequence is CASSEVHGTGNTEAFF. CDR3 bases: TGTGCCAGCAGTGAAGTACACGGGACAGGGAACACTGAAGCTTTCTTT. The rearrangement links TRBV6-1 to TRBJ1-1; 8 nucleotides line up with TRBD1. The CDR3 runs to 16 residues. Germline-derived CDR1 and CDR2 are MNHNS and SASEGT. V lost 1 base, J lost 1 base, and 5 bases stayed unmatched.

The chain employs TRBV4-3 and TRBJ2-7, with 13 bases matching TRBD2. V shed 8 bases, J shed 4 bases, and the junction held 11 bases outside the gene matches. The CDR3 has 16 amino acids. The germline V gene has CDR1 LGHNA and CDR2 YSLEER. In DNA form, the CDR3 reads TGCGCCAGCTCGACTGGACTAGCGGGGGTAACTTACGAGCAGTACTTC. This encodes CASSTGLAGVTYEQYF.

Remarks on this clone: Other DNA sequences within the sample encode an identical CDR3. This chain uses TRBV19 with TRBJ1-1, with D possibly matching TRBD1 (6 bases). There are 13 residues in the CDR3. V was clipped by 6 bases and J by 0 bases, with 8 bases between them. Germline V gene lookup returns CDR1 LNHDA and CDR2 SQIVND (reference sequence). Here the CDR3 DNA reads TGTGCCAGTAGCCAGGGGATGAACACTGAAGCTTTCTTT. This translates into CASSQGMNTEAFF. The whole variable domain, remainder taken from reference TRBV19 and TRBJ1-1, is DGGITQSPKYLFRKEGQNVTLSCEQNLNHDAMYWYRQDPGQGLRLIYYSQIVNDFQKGDIAEGYSVSREKKESFPLTVTSAQKNPTAFYLCASSQGMNTEAFFGQGTRLTVV.

V is TRBV4-3 and J is TRBJ1-1; the D is unclear. Germline CDR1 and CDR2: LGHNA and YSLEER. Trimming took off 5 bases at V and 2 bases at J, with 12 bases between the two ends. The CDR3 is made up of 14 amino acids. DNA of the CDR3: TGCGCCAGCAGCAACTATGCGAGCAACACTGAAGCTTTCTTT. It specifies CASSNYASNTEAFF.

The rearrangement links TRBV20-1 to TRBJ2-1; D may be TRBD1 (5 bases). This CDR3 is built from 12 residues. The germline V gene has CDR1 DFQATT and CDR2 SNEGSKA (reference sequence). Trimming took 3 bases from V and 9 from J, leaving 12 bases between them. The CDR3 coding sequence is TGCAGTGCTAGTGGCAGGGCGGTTGAGCAGTTCTTC. This translates into CSASGRAVEQFF.

The V call is TRBV5-4, the J call TRBJ2-5; 14 bases agree with TRBD2. The CDR3 has 16 residues. Trimming at V came to 3 bases and at J to 5 bases, leaving 6 bases not matched to a gene. CDR1 and CDR2 (germline): SGHNT, YYREEE (reference sequence). CDR3 residues: CASSSGLAGGSETQYF. CDR3 bases: TGTGCCAGCAGCTCCGGACTAGCGGGGGGTAGTGAGACCCAGTACTTC.

The V gene is TRBV6-5, the J gene TRBJ2-2, with unresolved D. The CDR3 contains 13 residues. Per germline, CDR1 MNHEY and CDR2 SVGAGI. V dropped 5 bases and J dropped 5 bases, with 9 bases sitting between them. The CDR3 DNA is TGTGCCAGCAGTAGCTTAGCAACCGGGGAGCTGTTTTTT. Its protein product is CASSSLATGELFF.

V and J are TRBV7-8 and TRBJ1-6; no definite D call. The CDR3 loop spans 15 amino acids. The V and J ends lost 3 bases and 4 bases respectively, with 10 bases between them. CDR1 and CDR2 from the germline V gene are SGHVS and FQNEAQ. CDR3 region: CASSLKTIYNSPLHF. DNA of the CDR3: TGTGCCAGCAGCTTGAAAACTATTTATAATTCACCCCTCCACTTT.

This clone occurred a few times. The chain uses TRBV7-2 and TRBJ2-2; D unresolved. The CDR3 totals 13 residues. Between the trimmed V and J ends, which lost 1 base and 6 bases, there was a span of 6 bases. Germline V gene sequence: CDR1 SGHTA, CDR2 FQGNSA. CDR3 nucleotide sequence: TGTGCCAGCAGCTTAGAACAGCCCGGGGAGCTGTTTTTT. Protein product: CASSLEQPGELFF.

The rearrangement uses TRBV19 and TRBJ1-3, with 9 bases identical to TRBD1. The CDR3 contains 16 residues. V gave up 5 bases and J gave up 4 bases; unmatched junction bases: 9. The germline CDR1 and CDR2 sequences are LNHDA and SQIVND (reference sequence). For the CDR3, the DNA is TGTGCCAGTAGTTCCTACGGGACAGGGACCGGAAACACCATATATTTT. Translating gives CASSSYGTGTGNTIYF.

The chain couples TRBV7-2 to TRBJ1-6; D remains ambiguous. The germline V and J ends were trimmed by 3 bases and 5 bases, with 11 bases remaining between them. This CDR3 has 15 amino acids. CDR1 SGHTA and CDR2 FQGNSA come from the germline V gene. The CDR3 reads CASSLNNPHNSPLHF. In DNA form, the CDR3 reads TGTGCCAGCAGCTTGAACAACCCCCATAATTCACCCCTCCACTTT.